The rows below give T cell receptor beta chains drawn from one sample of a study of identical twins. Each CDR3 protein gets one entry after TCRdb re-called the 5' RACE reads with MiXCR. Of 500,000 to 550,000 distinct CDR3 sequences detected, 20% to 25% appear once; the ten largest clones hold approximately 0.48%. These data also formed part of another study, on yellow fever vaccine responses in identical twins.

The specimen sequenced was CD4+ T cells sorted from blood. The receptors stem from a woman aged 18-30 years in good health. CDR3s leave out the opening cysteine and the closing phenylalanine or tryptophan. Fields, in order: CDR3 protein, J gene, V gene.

CDR3aa: ASSQGQGATGELF
j_gene: TRBJ2-2
v_gene: TRBV14

CDR3aa: ASRNGGNTEAF
j_gene: TRBJ1-1
v_gene: TRBV5-1

CDR3aa: ASTLGTSGSDEQF
j_gene: TRBJ2-1
v_gene: TRBV28

CDR3aa: ASSLPHKKQF
j_gene: TRBJ2-1
v_gene: TRBV28

CDR3aa: SAREGYSTNEKLF
j_gene: TRBJ1-4
v_gene: TRBV20-1

CDR3aa: SVQTYNEQF
j_gene: TRBJ2-1
v_gene: TRBV20-1

CDR3aa: ASSLRDRGLGRNTGELF
j_gene: TRBJ2-2
v_gene: TRBV28

CDR3aa: ASSPLRGEGYNEQF
j_gene: TRBJ2-1
v_gene: TRBV18

CDR3aa: ASSVTGTGDYGYT
j_gene: TRBJ1-2
v_gene: TRBV6-1

CDR3aa: SARRDSGANVLT
j_gene: TRBJ2-6
v_gene: TRBV20-1

CDR3aa: ASSLQGTPYNEQF
j_gene: TRBJ2-1
v_gene: TRBV12-3/TRBV12-4

CDR3aa: ASSPQRNTGELF
j_gene: TRBJ2-2
v_gene: TRBV7-8

CDR3aa: ASSFSSLNSATNEKLF
j_gene: TRBJ1-4
v_gene: TRBV11-1

CDR3aa: ATSDSMVPNEQF
j_gene: TRBJ2-1
v_gene: TRBV24-1

CDR3aa: ASSHGMGGPGELF
j_gene: TRBJ2-2
v_gene: TRBV3-1

CDR3aa: ASSQVGSSYNEQF
j_gene: TRBJ2-1
v_gene: TRBV4-1

CDR3aa: ASSQDGWTQY
j_gene: TRBJ2-5
v_gene: TRBV3-1

CDR3aa: ASSPRSGREYEQY
j_gene: TRBJ2-7
v_gene: TRBV5-1

CDR3aa: ASSRRRDSQETQY
j_gene: TRBJ2-5
v_gene: TRBV4-2

CDR3aa: SVAGIVPFFNEQF
j_gene: TRBJ2-1
v_gene: TRBV29-1

CDR3aa: ASRYTAGPPI
j_gene: TRBJ2-1
v_gene: TRBV2

CDR3aa: SARQGSGNTIY
j_gene: TRBJ1-3
v_gene: TRBV20-1

CDR3aa: ASSSGLAGGPDTQY
j_gene: TRBJ2-3
v_gene: TRBV11-3

CDR3aa: ASSLWRLAGGPEAEQF
j_gene: TRBJ2-1
v_gene: TRBV5-1

CDR3aa: ASSLDMWGKETQY
j_gene: TRBJ2-5
v_gene: TRBV7-8

CDR3aa: SANVPGTDTQY
j_gene: TRBJ2-3
v_gene: TRBV20-1

CDR3aa: ASREGQGVQETQY
j_gene: TRBJ2-5
v_gene: TRBV2

CDR3aa: ASGLPDSVPQH
j_gene: TRBJ1-5
v_gene: TRBV12-5

CDR3aa: ASSPQERPNTGELF
j_gene: TRBJ2-2
v_gene: TRBV12-3/TRBV12-4

CDR3aa: ASSLRTGGTNEKLF
j_gene: TRBJ1-4
v_gene: TRBV12-3/TRBV12-4

CDR3aa: ASSPNLGGANIQY
j_gene: TRBJ2-4
v_gene: TRBV5-1

CDR3aa: ATSRAGLQETQY
j_gene: TRBJ2-5
v_gene: TRBV15

CDR3aa: ASSIVGDTQY
j_gene: TRBJ2-3
v_gene: TRBV19

CDR3aa: ASSPPGHMNTEAF
j_gene: TRBJ1-1
v_gene: TRBV12-3/TRBV12-4

CDR3aa: ASSVSDNQPQH
j_gene: TRBJ1-5
v_gene: TRBV7-7

CDR3aa: ASSLGGTDSGNTIY
j_gene: TRBJ1-3
v_gene: TRBV5-1

CDR3aa: SAFRDLGNEQF
j_gene: TRBJ2-1
v_gene: TRBV29-1

CDR3aa: ASTDSVAGVAEQF
j_gene: TRBJ2-1
v_gene: TRBV11-2

CDR3aa: ASSRGGGTEAF
j_gene: TRBJ1-1
v_gene: TRBV3-1

CDR3aa: ASSFNVNGYT
j_gene: TRBJ1-2
v_gene: TRBV28